The source of this T cell receptor beta chain is a study of T cells in Graves' hyperthyroidism and ophthalmopathy. Study observations and caveats: Ophthalmopathy was separated from stable hyperthyroidism by a 13 V-J model.

Comment on this clonotype: The antigen is not known.

RNA transcripts gave rise to amplified TCR beta CDR3 regions. Primed by the HTBI set, a first-round RT-PCR was run on the TCR CDR3. TCRdb analysed the multiplex PCR reads with MiXCR anew, one entry per CDR3 protein. The sample holds a few hundred thousand distinct CDR3 sequences, 15% seen once. Germline CDR1 and CDR2: SEHNR and FQNEAQ (reference sequence). This CDR3 has 15 residues. The V segment lost 5 bases and the J segment 4 bases; nucleotides outside the gene matches: 7. Stable Graves' hyperthyroidism denoted no ophthalmopathy progression over 18 months. Orbital computed tomography, thyroid ultrasound, serum thyroxine and TRAb, and clinical symptoms together informed the diagnoses.

The TCR comes from a woman aged 25 to 39 with Graves' hyperthyroidism. The sample was blood. The chain recombines TRBV7-9 with TRBJ2-1, with TRBD2 matching over 8 bases. Written as DNA, the CDR3 is TGTGCCAGCAGCGCAACTAGCGGACCGTACAATGAGCAGTTCTTC. Protein product: CASSATSGPYNEQFF.